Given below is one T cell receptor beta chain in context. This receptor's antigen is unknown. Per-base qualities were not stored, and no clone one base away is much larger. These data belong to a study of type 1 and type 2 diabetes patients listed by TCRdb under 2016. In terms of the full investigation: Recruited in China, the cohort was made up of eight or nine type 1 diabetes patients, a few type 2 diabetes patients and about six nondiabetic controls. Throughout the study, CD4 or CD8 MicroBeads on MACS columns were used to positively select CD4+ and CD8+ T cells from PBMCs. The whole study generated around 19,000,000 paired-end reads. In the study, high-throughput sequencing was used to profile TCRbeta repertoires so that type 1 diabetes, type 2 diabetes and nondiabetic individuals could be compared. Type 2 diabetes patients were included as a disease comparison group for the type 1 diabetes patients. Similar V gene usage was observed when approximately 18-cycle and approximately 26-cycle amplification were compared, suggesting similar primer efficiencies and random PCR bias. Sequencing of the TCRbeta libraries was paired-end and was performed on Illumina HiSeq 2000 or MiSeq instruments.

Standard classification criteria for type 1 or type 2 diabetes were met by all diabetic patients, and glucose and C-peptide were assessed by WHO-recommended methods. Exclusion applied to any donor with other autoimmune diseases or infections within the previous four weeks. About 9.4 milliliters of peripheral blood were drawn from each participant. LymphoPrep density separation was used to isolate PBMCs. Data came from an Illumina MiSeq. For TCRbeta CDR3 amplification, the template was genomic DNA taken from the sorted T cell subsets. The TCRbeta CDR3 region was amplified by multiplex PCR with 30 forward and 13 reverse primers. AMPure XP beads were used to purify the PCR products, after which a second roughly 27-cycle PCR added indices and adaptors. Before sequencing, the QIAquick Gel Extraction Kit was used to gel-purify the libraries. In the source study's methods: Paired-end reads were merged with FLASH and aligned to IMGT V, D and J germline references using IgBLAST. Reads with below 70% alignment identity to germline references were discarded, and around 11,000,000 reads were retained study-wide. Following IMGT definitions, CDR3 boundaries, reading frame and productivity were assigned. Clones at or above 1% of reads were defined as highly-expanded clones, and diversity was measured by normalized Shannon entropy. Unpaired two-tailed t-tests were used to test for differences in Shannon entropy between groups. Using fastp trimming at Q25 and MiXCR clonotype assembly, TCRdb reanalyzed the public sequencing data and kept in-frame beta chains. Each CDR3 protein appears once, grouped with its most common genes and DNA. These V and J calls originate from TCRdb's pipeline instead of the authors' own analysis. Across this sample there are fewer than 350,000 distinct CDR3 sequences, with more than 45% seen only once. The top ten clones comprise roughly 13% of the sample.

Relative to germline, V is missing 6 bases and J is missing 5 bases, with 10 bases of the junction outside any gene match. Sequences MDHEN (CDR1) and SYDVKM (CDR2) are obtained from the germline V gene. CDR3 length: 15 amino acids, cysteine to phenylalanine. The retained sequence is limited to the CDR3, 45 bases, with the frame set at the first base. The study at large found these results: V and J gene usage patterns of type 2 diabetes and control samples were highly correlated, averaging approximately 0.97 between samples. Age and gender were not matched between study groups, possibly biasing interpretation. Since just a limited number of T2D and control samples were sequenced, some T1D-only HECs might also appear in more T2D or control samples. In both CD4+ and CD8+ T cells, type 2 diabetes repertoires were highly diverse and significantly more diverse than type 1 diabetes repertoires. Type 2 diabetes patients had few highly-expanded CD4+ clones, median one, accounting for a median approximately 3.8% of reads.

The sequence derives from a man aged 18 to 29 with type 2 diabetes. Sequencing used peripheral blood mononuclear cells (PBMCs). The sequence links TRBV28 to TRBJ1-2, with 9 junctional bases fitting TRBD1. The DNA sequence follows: TGTGCCAGCAGCGGACAGGGGTTACTTTATTATGGCTACACCTTC. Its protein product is CASSGQGLLYYGYTF.